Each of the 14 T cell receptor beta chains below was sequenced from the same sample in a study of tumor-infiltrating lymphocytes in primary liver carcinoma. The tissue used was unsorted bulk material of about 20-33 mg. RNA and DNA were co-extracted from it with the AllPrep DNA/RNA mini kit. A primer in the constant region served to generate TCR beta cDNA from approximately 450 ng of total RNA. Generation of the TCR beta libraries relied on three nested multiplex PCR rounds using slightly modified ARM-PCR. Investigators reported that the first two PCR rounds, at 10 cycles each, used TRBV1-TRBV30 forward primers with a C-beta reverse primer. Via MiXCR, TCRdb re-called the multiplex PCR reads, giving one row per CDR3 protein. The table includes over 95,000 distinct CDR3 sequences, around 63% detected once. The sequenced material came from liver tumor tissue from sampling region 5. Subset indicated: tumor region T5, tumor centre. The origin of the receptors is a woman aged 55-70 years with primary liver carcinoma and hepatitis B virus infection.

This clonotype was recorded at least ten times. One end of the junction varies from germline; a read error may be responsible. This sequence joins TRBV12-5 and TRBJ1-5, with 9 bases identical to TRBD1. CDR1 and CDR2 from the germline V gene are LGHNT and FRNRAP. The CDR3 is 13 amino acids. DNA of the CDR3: TGTGCTAGTGGAACAGGGGGCAACCAGCCCCAGCATTTT. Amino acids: CASGTGGNQPQHF.

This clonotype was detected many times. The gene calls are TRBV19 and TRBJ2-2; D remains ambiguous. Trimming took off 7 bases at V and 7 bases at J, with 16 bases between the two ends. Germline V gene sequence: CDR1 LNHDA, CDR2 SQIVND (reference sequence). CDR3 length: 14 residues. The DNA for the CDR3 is TGTGCCAGTACCGCCGTCTATCCTAGCGGGGAGCTGTTTTTT. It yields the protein CASTAVYPSGELFF.

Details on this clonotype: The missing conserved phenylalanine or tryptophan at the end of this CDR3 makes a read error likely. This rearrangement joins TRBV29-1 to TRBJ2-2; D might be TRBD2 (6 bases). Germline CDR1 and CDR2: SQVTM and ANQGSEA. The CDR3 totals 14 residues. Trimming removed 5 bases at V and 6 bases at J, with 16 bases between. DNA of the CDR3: TGCAGCGTTAACGCGGGAATGGGATCCGGGGAGCTGTTTTCT. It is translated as CSVNAGMGSGELFS.

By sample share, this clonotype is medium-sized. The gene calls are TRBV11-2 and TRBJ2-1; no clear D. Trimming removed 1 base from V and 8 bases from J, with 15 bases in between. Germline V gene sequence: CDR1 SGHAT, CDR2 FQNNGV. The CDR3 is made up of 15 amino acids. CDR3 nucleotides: TGTGCCAGCAGCTTAGGCCCAACTAAATCCGATGAGCAGTTCTTC. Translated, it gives CASSLGPTKSDEQFF.

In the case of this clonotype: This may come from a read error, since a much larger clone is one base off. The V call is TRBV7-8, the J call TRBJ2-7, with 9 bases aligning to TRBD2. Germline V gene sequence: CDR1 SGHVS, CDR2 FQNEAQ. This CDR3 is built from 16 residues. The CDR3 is CASSLASAGGPYEHYF. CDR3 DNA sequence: TGTGCCAGCAGCTTAGCGTCGGCGGGAGGGCCCTACGAGCACTACTTC.

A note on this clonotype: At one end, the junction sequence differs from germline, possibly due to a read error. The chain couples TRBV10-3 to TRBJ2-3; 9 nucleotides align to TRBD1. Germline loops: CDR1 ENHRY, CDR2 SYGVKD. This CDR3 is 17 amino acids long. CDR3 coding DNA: TGTGCCATCAGTGAGCCAGGGACAGGGTTGACCACAGATACACAGTATTTT. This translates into CAISEPGTGLTTDTQYF.

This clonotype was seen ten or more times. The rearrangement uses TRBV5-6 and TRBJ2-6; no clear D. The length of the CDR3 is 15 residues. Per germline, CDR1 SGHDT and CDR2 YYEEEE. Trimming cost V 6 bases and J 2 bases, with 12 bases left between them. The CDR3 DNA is TGTGCCAGCAAATCCACACCGACTGGGGCCAACGTCCTGACTTTC. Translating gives CASKSTPTGANVLTF.

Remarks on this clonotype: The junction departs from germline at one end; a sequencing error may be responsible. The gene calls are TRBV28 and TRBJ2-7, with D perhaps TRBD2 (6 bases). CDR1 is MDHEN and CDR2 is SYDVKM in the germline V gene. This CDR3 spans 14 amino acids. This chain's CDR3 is CASRSVGKDYEQHF. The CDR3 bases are TGTGCCAGCAGGTCGGTCGGCAAGGACTACGAGCAGCACTTC.

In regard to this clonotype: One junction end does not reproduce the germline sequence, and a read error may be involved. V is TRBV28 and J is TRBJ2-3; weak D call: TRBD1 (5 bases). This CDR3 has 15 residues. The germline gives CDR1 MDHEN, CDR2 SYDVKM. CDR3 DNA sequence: TGTGCCAGCAGTTTGAGGCAGGGTTTCACAGATACGCACTATTTC. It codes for CASSLRQGFTDTHYF.

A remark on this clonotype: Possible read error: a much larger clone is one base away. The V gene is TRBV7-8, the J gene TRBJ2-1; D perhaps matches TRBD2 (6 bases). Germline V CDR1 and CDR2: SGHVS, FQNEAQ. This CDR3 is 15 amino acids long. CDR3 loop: CASSTGPSAVYEHFF. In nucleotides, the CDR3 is TGTGCCAGCAGCACCGGCCCTAGCGCGGTCTATGAGCACTTCTTC. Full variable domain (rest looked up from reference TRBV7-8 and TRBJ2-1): GAGVSQSPRYKVAKRGQDVALRCDPISGHVSLFWYQQALGQGPEFLTYFQNEAQLDKSGLPSDRFFAERPEGSVSTLKIQRTQQEDSAVYLCASSTGPSAVYEHFFGPGTRLTVL.

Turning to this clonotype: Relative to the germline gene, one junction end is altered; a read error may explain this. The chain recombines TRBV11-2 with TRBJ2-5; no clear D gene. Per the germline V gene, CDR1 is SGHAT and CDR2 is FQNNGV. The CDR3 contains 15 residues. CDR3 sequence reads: CANSTRPSDGETQYF. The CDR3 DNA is TGTGCCAACAGCACCCGACCCAGCGATGGAGAGACCCAGTATTTC.

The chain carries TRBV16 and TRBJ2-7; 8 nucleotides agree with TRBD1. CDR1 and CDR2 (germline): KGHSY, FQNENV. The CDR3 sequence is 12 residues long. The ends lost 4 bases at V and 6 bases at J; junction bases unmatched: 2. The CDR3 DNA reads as TGTGCCAGCAGCCGGACAGGGCGCGAGCAGTACTTC. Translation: CASSRTGREQYF.

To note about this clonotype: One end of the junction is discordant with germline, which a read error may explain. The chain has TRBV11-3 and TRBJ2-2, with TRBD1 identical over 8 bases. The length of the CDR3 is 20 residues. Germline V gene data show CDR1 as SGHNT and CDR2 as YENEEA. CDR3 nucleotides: TGTGCCAGCAGCTTAGATTCCATCGTGACAGGGGCCTCGAACACCGAGGAGCTGTTTTTT. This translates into CASSLDSIVTGASNTEELFF.

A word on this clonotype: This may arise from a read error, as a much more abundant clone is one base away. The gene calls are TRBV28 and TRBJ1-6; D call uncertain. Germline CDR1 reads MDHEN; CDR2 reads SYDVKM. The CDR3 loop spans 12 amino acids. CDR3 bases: TGTGCCAGCAGTTTCCTTCATTCACCCCCCCACTTT. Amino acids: CASSFLHSPPHF.